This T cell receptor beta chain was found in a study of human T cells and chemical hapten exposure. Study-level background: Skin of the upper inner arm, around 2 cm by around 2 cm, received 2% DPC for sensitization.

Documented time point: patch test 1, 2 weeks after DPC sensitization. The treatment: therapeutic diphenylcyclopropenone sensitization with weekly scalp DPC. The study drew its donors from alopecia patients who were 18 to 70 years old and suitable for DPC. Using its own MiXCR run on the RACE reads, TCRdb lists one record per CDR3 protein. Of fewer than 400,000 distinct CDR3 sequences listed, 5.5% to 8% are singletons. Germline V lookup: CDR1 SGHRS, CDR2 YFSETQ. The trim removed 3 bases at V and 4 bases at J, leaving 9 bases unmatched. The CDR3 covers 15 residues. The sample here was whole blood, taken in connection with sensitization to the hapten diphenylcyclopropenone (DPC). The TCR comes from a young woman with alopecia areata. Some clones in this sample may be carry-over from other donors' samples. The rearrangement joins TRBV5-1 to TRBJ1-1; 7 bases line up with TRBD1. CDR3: CASSSQLQGTTEAFF. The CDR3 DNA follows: TGCGCCAGCAGCTCCCAATTACAGGGGACCACTGAAGCTTTCTTT. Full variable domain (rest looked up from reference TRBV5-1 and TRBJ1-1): KAGVTQTPRYLIKTRGQQVTLSCSPISGHRSVSWYQQTPGQGLQFLFEYFSETQRNKGNFPGRFSGRQFSNSRSEMNVSTLELGDSALYLCASSSQLQGTTEAFFGQGTRLTVV.